These 17 T cell receptor beta chains came from one sample sequenced in a study of cytomegalovirus exposure and HLA in healthy donors. PCR amplification relied on 60 Vbeta primers (plus 13 Jbeta primers). The assay was immunoSEQ multiplex PCR, and TCRdb's table has in-frame clones only and misses some. The repertoire shows about 130,000 clones; the top ten hold approximately 1.5%. The specimen sequenced was PBMCs. The receptors here all came from a woman aged 40 to 55 in good health and CMV-seronegative.

CDR3 in DNA: TGTGCCAGCAGCTTCACTTACGAGCAGTACTTC. It encodes CASSFTYEQYF. This rearrangement joins TRBV11-2 to TRBJ2-7; D gene uncertain. V was clipped by 3 bases and J by 4 bases, with 4 bases between them. Germline V CDR1 and CDR2: SGHAT, FQNNGV. This CDR3 has 11 residues.

V is TRBV5-1 and J is TRBJ1-2; D possibly corresponds to TRBD1 (5 bases). The germline V and J ends were trimmed by 2 bases and 10 bases, with 12 bases remaining between them. The CDR3 contains 12 residues. CDR1 is SGHRS, CDR2 YFSETQ, per germline. CDR3 sequence: CASSFRGEDYTF. The CDR3 DNA reads as TGCGCCAGCAGCTTTCGGGGGGAGGACTACACCTTC.

The chain is built from TRBV7-9 and TRBJ2-3, with 8 bases lining up with TRBD1. Trimming at V came to 2 bases and at J to 2 bases, leaving 6 bases not matched to a gene. The CDR3 loop spans 16 amino acids. Germline CDR1 and CDR2: SEHNR and FQNEAQ (reference sequence). CDR3 protein: CASSLSNRGSTDTQYF. The CDR3 DNA reads TGTGCCAGCAGCTTATCCAACAGGGGGTCCACAGATACGCAGTATTTT.

The J gene is TRBJ2-5, the V gene TRBV7-2, with 8 bases identical to TRBD2. J lost 5 bases, V lost 4 bases, and 9 bases had no gene match. Per the germline V gene, CDR1 is SGHTA and CDR2 is FQGNSA. This CDR3 is built from 15 residues. CDR3 DNA: TGTGCCAGCAGCTCACAAATCGGGGGGGCGGAGACCCAGTACTTC. Its protein product is CASSSQIGGAETQYF. The full variable domain, in which reference TRBV7-2 and TRBJ2-5 provide the parts outside the CDR3, is GAGVSQSPSNKVTEKGKDVELRCDPISGHTALYWYRQSLGQGLEFLIYFQGNSAPDKSGLPSDRFSAERTGGSVSTLTIQRTQQEDSAVYLCASSSQIGGAETQYFGPGTRLLVL.

The rearrangement joins TRBV28 to TRBJ1-6, with a possible D match to TRBD1 (6 bases). Germline V lookup: CDR1 MDHEN, CDR2 SYDVKM. V lost 6 bases to trimming and J lost 3 bases, with 15 bases between them. The CDR3 is 16 amino acids. The CDR3 DNA sequence: TGTGCCAGCAGCTCAGCGGGGGGCTTCTATAATTCACCCCTCCACTTT. It codes for CASSSAGGFYNSPLHF.

The rearrangement links TRBV6-5 to TRBJ1-1; a possible D gene is TRBD1 (6 bases). With 2 bases removed from V and 0 bases from J, the gap between germline ends came to 10 bases. The CDR3 contains 15 residues. Germline V CDR1 and CDR2: MNHEY, SVGAGI. The CDR3 is CASSYMGAVNTEAFF. The CDR3 DNA reads as TGTGCCAGCAGTTACATGGGGGCGGTGAACACTGAAGCTTTCTTT.

Worth noting for this clone: Other nucleotide sequences in the sample specify the same CDR3. V and J are TRBV6-5 and TRBJ2-7, with TRBD1 identical over 10 bases. Germline-derived CDR1 and CDR2 are MNHEY and SVGAGI. CDR3 length: 15 amino acids. V lost 0 bases to trimming and J lost 4 bases; unmatched junction nucleotides: 3. CDR3 amino acids: CASSYSDRGIYEQYF. Here the CDR3 DNA reads TGTGCCAGCAGTTACTCGGACAGGGGGATATACGAGCAGTACTTC.

The rearrangement uses TRBV6-6 and TRBJ1-5; 8 positions agree with TRBD1. V dropped 5 bases and J dropped 7; count of bases not matched to a gene: 13. Germline V gene lookup returns CDR1 MNHNY and CDR2 SVGAGI (reference sequence). The CDR3 loop spans 16 amino acids. Written as DNA, the CDR3 is TGTGCCAGCAGTCGACTAAAGACAGGGGAGGACCAGCCCCAGCATTTT. Its protein product is CASSRLKTGEDQPQHF.

J is TRBJ2-5 and V is TRBV7-2; possibly TRBD2 for D (6 bases). Germline V CDR1 and CDR2: SGHTA, FQGNSA. V was cut by 1 base and J by 4 bases, with 16 bases left in between. The CDR3 loop spans 16 amino acids. CDR3 loop: CASSLVPSALGETQYF. In DNA, the CDR3 is TGTGCCAGCAGCTTAGTTCCTAGCGCCTTGGGAGAGACCCAGTACTTC.

The V gene is TRBV28, the J gene TRBJ2-7; weak D call: TRBD2 (5 bases). There are 13 residues in the CDR3. Germline V CDR1 and CDR2: MDHEN, SYDVKM. The ends were cut back, 10 bases at V and 1 base at J, with 14 bases in the middle. Written as DNA, the CDR3 is TGTGCCACTCGACCGCGGGTTTCCTACGAGCAGTACGTC. Its translation: CATRPRVSYEQYV.

V gene TRBV5-4 combines with J gene TRBJ1-2; the D gene is possibly TRBD1 (5 bases). The V gene's germline CDR1 is SGHNT and CDR2 YYREEE (reference sequence). V shed 7 bases and J shed 1 base, with 11 bases lying between them. The CDR3 length is 13 residues. CDR3 DNA sequence: TGTGCCAGCTCTTTGGGGGGTAACTATGGCTACACCTTC. It is translated as CASSLGGNYGYTF.

This chain uses TRBV7-3 with TRBJ2-5, with 10 nucleotides matching TRBD1. Germline CDR1 is SGHTA and CDR2 is FQGTGA. CDR3 length: 18 amino acids. Trimming took 3 bases from V and 2 from J; bases not matched to a gene: 12. The CDR3 region has the DNA TGTGCCAGCAGCTTGCTGGGACAGGGGTCGGGAAAACAAGAGACCCAGTACTTC. Protein: CASSLLGQGSGKQETQYF. Using reference TRBV7-3 and TRBJ2-5 for the parts outside the CDR3, the full variable domain is GAGVSQTPSNKVTEKGKYVELRCDPISGHTALYWYRQSLGQGPEFLIYFQGTGAADDSGLPNDRFFAVRPEGSVSTLKIQRTERGDSAVYLCASSLLGQGSGKQETQYFGPGTRLLVL.

This chain connects TRBV14 to TRBJ2-1, with D possibly TRBD2 on 6 matching bases. This CDR3 contains 17 residues. Per the germline V gene, CDR1 is SGHDN and CDR2 is FVKESK. Trimming took 2 bases from V and 4 from J, leaving 18 bases between them. The CDR3 protein is CASSQYQAGSRYNEQFF. The CDR3 bases are TGTGCCAGCAGCCAATACCAGGCGGGGTCGAGGTACAATGAGCAGTTCTTC.

Comments on this clone: Compared with germline, one end of the junction differs, possibly owing to a read error. Other DNA sequences in this specimen translate into the identical CDR3. V gene TRBV5-4 combines with J gene TRBJ1-1; TRBD1 matches at 7 bases. The CDR3 loop spans 14 amino acids. CDR1 is SGHNT and CDR2 is YYREEE in the germline V gene (reference sequence). The CDR3 loop reads CASCWDSLSTEAFF. The CDR3 DNA follows: TGTGCCAGCTGCTGGGACAGCCTGAGTACTGAAGCCTTCTTT.

The J gene is TRBJ2-7, the V gene TRBV7-3, with D perhaps TRBD1 (6 bases). V was pared by 5 bases and J by 5 bases, with 16 bases between. Looked up from germline, CDR1 is SGHTA and CDR2 is FQGTGA. The CDR3 consists of 14 residues. The CDR3 nucleotides are TGTGCCAGCAGCAGAACAGGGTCCGGCGACGAGCAGTACTTC. Translation gives CASSRTGSGDEQYF.

The rearrangement links TRBV7-6 to TRBJ1-2; D gene uncertain. In germline, CDR1 is SGHVS, CDR2 FNYEAQ. Trimming removed 2 bases from V and 7 bases from J, with 11 bases in between. The CDR3 is 13 amino acids. For the CDR3, the DNA is TGTGCCAGCAGCTTATGGGAGGGTCGTGGCTACACCTTC. It is translated as CASSLWEGRGYTF. Complete variable domain (other parts from reference TRBV7-6 and TRBJ1-2): GAGVSQSPRYKVTKRGQDVALRCDPISGHVSLYWYRQALGQGPEFLTYFNYEAQQDKSGLPNDRFSAERPEGSISTLTIQRTEQRDSAMYRCASSLWEGRGYTFGSGTRLTVV.

The chain recombines TRBV4-3 with TRBJ2-7, with 8 bases lining up with TRBD1. The ends lost 3 bases at V and 3 bases at J; junction bases unmatched: 10. The CDR3 runs 16 residues. Germline assignment: CDR1 LGHNA and CDR2 YSLEER. CDR3 bases: TGCGCCAGCAGCCAGGACAGGGCTCCCTCAGACTACGAGCAGTACTTC. Translated, it gives CASSQDRAPSDYEQYF.